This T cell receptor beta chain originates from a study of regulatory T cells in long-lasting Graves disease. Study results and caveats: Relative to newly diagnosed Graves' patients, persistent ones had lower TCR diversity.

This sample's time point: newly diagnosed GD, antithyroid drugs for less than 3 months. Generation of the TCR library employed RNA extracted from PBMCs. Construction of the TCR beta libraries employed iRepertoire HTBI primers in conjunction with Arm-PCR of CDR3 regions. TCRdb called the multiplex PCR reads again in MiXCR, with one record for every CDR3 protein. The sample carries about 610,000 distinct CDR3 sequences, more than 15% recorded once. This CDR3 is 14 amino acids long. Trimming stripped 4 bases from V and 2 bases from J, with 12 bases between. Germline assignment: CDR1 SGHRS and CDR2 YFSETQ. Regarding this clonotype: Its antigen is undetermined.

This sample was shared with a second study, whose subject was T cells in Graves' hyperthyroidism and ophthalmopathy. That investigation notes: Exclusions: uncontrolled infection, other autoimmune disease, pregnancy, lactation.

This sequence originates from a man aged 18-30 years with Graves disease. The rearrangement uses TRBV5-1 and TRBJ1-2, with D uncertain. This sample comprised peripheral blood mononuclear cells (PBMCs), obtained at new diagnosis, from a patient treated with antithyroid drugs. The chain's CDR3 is CASSPTPGNYGYTF. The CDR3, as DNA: TGCGCCAGCAGCCCCACGCCCGGGAACTATGGCTACACCTTC.